These 24 T cell receptor beta chains came from one sample sequenced in a study of blood T cell repertoires in COVID-19. The table came from immunoSEQ multiplex PCR; TCRdb's copy has only in-frame clones and leaves some out. Here the sample spans around 700,000 clones, about 87% being singletons. The sample consisted of peripheral blood. These receptors all stem from a woman between 18 and 29 years old with acute or convalescent COVID-19.

This chain connects TRBV2 to TRBJ2-5; 9 nucleotides agree with TRBD1. CDR3 length equals 14 residues. Germline-derived CDR1 and CDR2 are SNHLY and FYNNEI. V was clipped by 7 bases and J by 7 bases; unmatched bases: 10. As DNA, the CDR3 is TGTGCCAGCATTCCAGGACAGGGGTCGAGGACCCAGTACTTC. As protein: CASIPGQGSRTQYF.

J is TRBJ2-1 and V is TRBV9; 10 bases are a match to TRBD2. CDR1 SGDLS and CDR2 YYNGEE come from the germline V gene. The J segment lost 3 bases and the V segment lost 0 bases, leaving 3 bases of the junction unmatched. This CDR3 is 16 amino acids long. CDR3 sequence: CASSVASGGGYNEQFF. The CDR3 DNA reads TGTGCCAGCAGCGTAGCTAGCGGGGGTGGCTACAATGAGCAGTTCTTC. Based on the CDR3 plus reference TRBV9 and TRBJ2-1, the full variable domain is DSGVTQTPKHLITATGQRVTLRCSPRSGDLSVYWYQQSLDQGLQFLIQYYNGEERAKGNILERFSAQQFPDLHSELNLSSLELGDSALYFCASSVASGGGYNEQFFGPGTRLTVL.

This chain connects TRBV7-8 to TRBJ1-1; D uncertain. The V end lost 4 bases, the J end lost 1 base, and 16 bases lay between the germline ends. The V gene's germline CDR1 is SGHVS and CDR2 FQNEAQ. This CDR3 comprises 16 residues. The CDR3 nucleotides read TGTGCCAGCAGCTCGACAAGTTTTAACGGGAACACTGAAGCTTTCTTT. This translates into CASSSTSFNGNTEAFF.

This chain links TRBV6-2 or TRBV6-3 with TRBJ2-1; 8 nucleotides match TRBD2. The germline V gene encodes CDR1 MNHEY and CDR2 SVGEGT. V lost 2 bases, J lost 4 bases, and 7 bases stayed unmatched. This CDR3 comprises 16 residues. The CDR3 reads CASSYGVAGFYNEQFF. In nucleotides, the CDR3 is TGTGCCAGCAGTTACGGGGTAGCGGGGTTTTACAATGAGCAGTTCTTC.

This clone was counted between two and nine times. The chain carries TRBV27 and TRBJ1-4; 8 positions match TRBD1. CDR1 is MNHEY and CDR2 is SMNVEV in the germline V gene (reference sequence). V dropped 3 bases and J dropped 5; count of bases not matched to a gene: 2. This CDR3 is 14 amino acids long. The CDR3 here is CASSFRQGNEKLFF. The CDR3 nucleotides read TGTGCCAGCAGTTTTCGACAGGGGAATGAAAAACTGTTTTTT.

The chain carries TRBV4-1 and TRBJ1-2; 8 positions agree with TRBD1. CDR1 and CDR2 (germline): MGHRA, YSYEKL. The CDR3 has 14 residues. V lost 1 base, J lost 8 bases, and 6 bases stayed unmatched. CDR3 DNA: TGCGCCAGCAGCCAAGTGGCTGGGACAGGAGGCTACACCTTC. The encoded protein is CASSQVAGTGGYTF.

V usage is TRBV2 and J usage is TRBJ1-1; TRBD1 agrees at 10 bases. Germline values: CDR1 SNHLY, CDR2 FYNNEI. With 6 bases clipped from V and 9 bases from J, the junction kept 10 bases outside the gene matches. The CDR3 is made up of 14 amino acids. Here the CDR3 reads CASRAGTGELKAFF. The CDR3 coding sequence is TGTGCCAGCAGGGCCGGGACAGGGGAACTGAAAGCTTTCTTT.

V gene TRBV20-1 combines with J gene TRBJ2-7; 10 nucleotides align to TRBD2. CDR3 length: 17 residues. The ends lost 3 bases at V and 0 bases at J; junction bases unmatched: 11. CDR1 and CDR2 (germline): DFQATT, SNEGSKA (reference sequence). The CDR3 DNA is TGCAGTGCTAGTGGGATAGCGGGGGGTCCTTTCTCCTACGAGCAGTACTTC. It encodes CSASGIAGGPFSYEQYF.

This chain links TRBV4-1 with TRBJ2-7; D is unclear. Germline V CDR1 and CDR2: MGHRA, YSYEKL. V lost 1 base and J 3 bases, leaving 13 bases between the germline ends. CDR3 length: 15 residues. This CDR3 reads CASSQGPPPSYEQYF. The DNA for the CDR3 is TGCGCCAGCAGCCAAGGTCCACCCCCTAGCTACGAGCAGTACTTC.

The chain combines TRBV24-1 with TRBJ1-4; 8 bases fit TRBD1. Germline values: CDR1 KGHDR, CDR2 SFDVKD. CDR3 length equals 13 residues. The V gene end was trimmed by 9 bases and the J gene end by 7 bases; junction bases not matched to a gene: 6. The CDR3 spells CATQGQGSEKLFF. In DNA, the CDR3 is TGTGCCACCCAAGGACAGGGTTCTGAAAAACTGTTTTTT.

Remarks on this clone: This same CDR3 is encoded by further DNA sequences in the sample. This chain connects TRBV5-1 to TRBJ1-2, with a weak D call TRBD1 (6 bases). Germline V gene data show CDR1 as SGHRS and CDR2 as YFSETQ. V lost 0 bases to trimming and J lost 0 bases, with 6 bases between them. The CDR3 totals 14 residues. The CDR3, as DNA: TGCGCCAGCAGCTTGGGGACAGCTAACTATGGCTACACCTTC. Translating gives CASSLGTANYGYTF. The full variable domain, completed using reference TRBV5-1 and TRBJ1-2, is KAGVTQTPRYLIKTRGQQVTLSCSPISGHRSVSWYQQTPGQGLQFLFEYFSETQRNKGNFPGRFSGRQFSNSRSEMNVSTLELGDSALYLCASSLGTANYGYTFGSGTRLTVV.

CDR3 in DNA: TGTGCCTGGAGGGGTTGGGGGGGCACAGATACGCAGTATTTT. Translation: CAWRGWGGTDTQYF. The rearrangement links TRBV30 to TRBJ2-3, with a weak D call TRBD2 (6 bases). CDR1 and CDR2 from the germline V gene are GTSNPN and SVGIG (reference sequence). Trimming took 3 bases from V and 1 from J, leaving 11 bases between them. The CDR3 covers 14 residues.

The J gene is TRBJ1-5, the V gene TRBV21-1; TRBD1 was called by the table and not checked on the DNA. TRBV21-1 constitutes a pseudogene. This CDR3 contains 18 residues. The CDR3: CASSKGPVGQATNQPQHF. The DNA of the CDR3 is TGTGCCAGCAGCAAAGGCCCGGTAGGACAGGCTACGAATCAGCCCCAGCATTTT.

The chain employs TRBV28 and TRBJ2-7; maybe TRBD1 (6 bases). Germline assignment: CDR1 MDHEN and CDR2 SYDVKM. Trimming left V 6 bases short and J 1 base short, with 10 bases between. The CDR3 covers 13 residues. The DNA of the CDR3 is TGTGCCAGCAGAGAAACAGGGTCCTACGAGCAGTACTTC. It encodes CASRETGSYEQYF.

This chain connects TRBV24-1 to TRBJ1-5; 9 bases align to TRBD1. The CDR3 totals 15 residues. CDR1 is KGHDR, CDR2 SFDVKD, per germline. Losses at the gene ends were 9 bases for V and 3 bases for J; bases not matched to a gene: 8. CDR3 protein: CATAGTGPLNQPQHF. The CDR3 nucleotides are TGTGCCACCGCGGGGACAGGGCCCCTCAATCAGCCCCAGCATTTT.

The chain recombines TRBV4-1 with TRBJ2-7; TRBD1 matches 9 bases. In germline, CDR1 is MGHRA, CDR2 YSYEKL. Losses at the gene ends were 1 base for V and 6 bases for J; bases not matched to a gene: 13. This CDR3 spans 17 amino acids. CDR3 residues: CASSQGPGQGFSVEQYF. CDR3 DNA sequence: TGCGCCAGCAGCCAAGGACCGGGACAGGGATTTTCGGTCGAGCAGTACTTC.

This rearrangement joins TRBV2 to TRBJ1-5, with D hard to call. V was pared by 5 bases and J by 4 bases, with 12 bases between. CDR1 is SNHLY and CDR2 is FYNNEI in the germline V gene. This CDR3 comprises 14 residues. The DNA of the CDR3 is TGTGCCAGCAGTCCAAAACAGAGAAATCAGCCCCAGCATTTT. It codes for CASSPKQRNQPQHF.

With respect to this clone: The same CDR3 arises from other DNA sequences in this sample as well. This chain connects TRBV24-1 to TRBJ1-5; the match to TRBD1 covers 9 bases. Per the germline V gene, CDR1 is KGHDR and CDR2 is SFDVKD. V dropped 3 bases and J dropped 5; count of bases not matched to a gene: 4. There are 15 residues in the CDR3. The CDR3 reads CATSDPGQGDQPQHF. In nucleotides, the CDR3 is TGTGCCACCAGTGATCCGGGACAGGGAGATCAGCCCCAGCATTTT.

The rearrangement joins TRBV7-9 to TRBJ1-2; TRBD1 might be the D (5 bases). V was trimmed by 1 base and J by 8 bases, leaving 11 bases between them. The CDR3 is 13 amino acids. CDR1 and CDR2 (germline): SEHNR, FQNEAQ (reference sequence). The CDR3 DNA is TGTGCCAGCAGCTTAGGGGCAGGGCGCGGCTACACCTTC. Translation: CASSLGAGRGYTF.

The chain uses TRBV14 and TRBJ1-2; D gene ambiguous. The V gene lost 3 bases and the J gene lost 1 base, with 6 bases spanning the gap. This CDR3 spans 13 amino acids. CDR1 and CDR2 from the germline V gene are SGHDN and FVKESK. DNA for the CDR3: TGTGCCAGCAGCCATGGCAGTAACTATGGCTACACCTTC. This encodes CASSHGSNYGYTF.

This chain connects TRBV6-4 to TRBJ1-5; 8 nucleotides agree with TRBD1. The CDR3 consists of 18 residues. Trimming cost V 8 bases and J 2 bases; bases outside gene matches: 17. The germline V gene has CDR1 MRHNA and CDR2 SNTAGT. The CDR3 is CASRTPTAGGCRNQPQHF. CDR3 bases: TGTGCCAGCCGGACCCCCACGGCAGGGGGCTGTCGCAATCAGCCCCAGCATTTT.

V is TRBV4-1 and J is TRBJ2-6; D uncertain. Trimming took 1 base from V and 0 from J, leaving 4 bases between them. Germline V gene lookup returns CDR1 MGHRA and CDR2 YSYEKL. The CDR3 is made up of 15 amino acids. The CDR3 region is CASSQGASGANVLTF. The CDR3 nucleotides are TGCGCCAGCAGCCAAGGAGCCTCTGGGGCCAACGTCCTGACTTTC.

In nucleotides, the CDR3 is TGTGCCAGTACCGTGGGAAGGGGCTCCTCCTACGAGCAGTACTTC. Translating gives CASTVGRGSSYEQYF. This chain joins TRBV19 and TRBJ2-7; TRBD1 is a possible D gene (5 bases). Trimming removed 7 bases from V and 0 bases from J, with 16 bases in between. The CDR3 is 15 residues long. The germline V gene encodes CDR1 LNHDA and CDR2 SQIVND (reference sequence).

This clone was seen once. The chain carries TRBV5-1 and TRBJ1-3; a weak D match, TRBD1 (5 bases). This CDR3 comprises 16 residues. The V and J ends lost 2 bases and 0 bases respectively, with 12 bases between them. Germline assignment: CDR1 SGHRS and CDR2 YFSETQ. CDR3 loop: CASSFSGAYSGNTIYF. As DNA, the CDR3 is TGCGCCAGCAGCTTTAGTGGGGCTTACTCTGGAAACACCATATATTTT.